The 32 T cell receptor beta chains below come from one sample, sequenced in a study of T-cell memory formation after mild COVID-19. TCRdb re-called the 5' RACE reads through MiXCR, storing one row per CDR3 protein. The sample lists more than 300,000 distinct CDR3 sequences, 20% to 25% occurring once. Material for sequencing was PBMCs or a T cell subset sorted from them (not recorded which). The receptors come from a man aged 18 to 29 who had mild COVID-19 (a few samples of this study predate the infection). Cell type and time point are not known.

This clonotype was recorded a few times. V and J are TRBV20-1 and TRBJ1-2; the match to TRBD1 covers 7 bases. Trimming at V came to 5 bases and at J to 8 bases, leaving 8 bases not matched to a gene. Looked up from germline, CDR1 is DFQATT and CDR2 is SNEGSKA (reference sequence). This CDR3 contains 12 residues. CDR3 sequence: CSAGGGDGGYTF. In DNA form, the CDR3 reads TGCAGTGCTGGAGGGGGCGATGGAGGCTACACCTTC.

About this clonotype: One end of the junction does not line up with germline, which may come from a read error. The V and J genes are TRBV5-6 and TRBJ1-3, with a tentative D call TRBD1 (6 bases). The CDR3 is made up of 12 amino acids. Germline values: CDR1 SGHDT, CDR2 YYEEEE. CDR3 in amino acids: CASSFKQGPRHF. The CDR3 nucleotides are TGTGCCAGCAGCTTCAAACAGGGTCCCCGGCATTTT. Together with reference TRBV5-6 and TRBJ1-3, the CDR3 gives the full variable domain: DAGVTQSPTHLIKTRGQQVTLRCSPKSGHDTVSWYQQALGQGPQFIFQYYEEEERQRGNFPDRFSGHQFPNYSSELNVNALLLGDSALYLCASSFKQGPRHFGEGSWLTVV.

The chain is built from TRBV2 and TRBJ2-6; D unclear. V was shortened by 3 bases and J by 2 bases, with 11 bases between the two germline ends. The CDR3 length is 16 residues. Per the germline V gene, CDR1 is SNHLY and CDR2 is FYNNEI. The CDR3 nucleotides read TGTGCCAGCAGTGAGGGCCCTGCGGCTGGGGCCAACGTCCTGACTTTC. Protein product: CASSEGPAAGANVLTF.

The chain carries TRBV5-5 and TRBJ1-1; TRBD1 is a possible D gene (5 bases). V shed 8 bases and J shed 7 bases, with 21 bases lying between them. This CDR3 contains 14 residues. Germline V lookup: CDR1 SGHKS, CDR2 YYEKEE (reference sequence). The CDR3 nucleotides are TGTGCCAGTCATCGTACGGGGGGAGGAATTGAAGCTTTCTTT. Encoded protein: CASHRTGGGIEAFF.

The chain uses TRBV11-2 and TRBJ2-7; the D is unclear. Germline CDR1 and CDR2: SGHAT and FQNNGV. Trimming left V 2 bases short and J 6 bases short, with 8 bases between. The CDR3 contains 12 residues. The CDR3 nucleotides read TGTGCCAGCAGCTTACCTGGGTGCGAGCAGTACTTC. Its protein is CASSLPGCEQYF.

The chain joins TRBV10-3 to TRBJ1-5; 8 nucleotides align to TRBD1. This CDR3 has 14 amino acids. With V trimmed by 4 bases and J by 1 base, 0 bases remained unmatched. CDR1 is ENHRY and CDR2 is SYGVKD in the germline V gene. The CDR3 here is CAISGQGSNQPQHF. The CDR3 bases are TGTGCCATCAGTGGACAGGGGAGCAATCAGCCCCAGCATTTT.

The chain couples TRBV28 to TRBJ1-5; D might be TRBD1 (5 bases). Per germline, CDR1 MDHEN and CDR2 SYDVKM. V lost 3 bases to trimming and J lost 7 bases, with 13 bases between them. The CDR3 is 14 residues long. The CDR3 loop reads CASSLSTGSQPQHF. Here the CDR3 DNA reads TGTGCCAGCAGTTTGAGTACAGGTTCGCAGCCCCAGCATTTT.

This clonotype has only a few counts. The CDR3, as DNA: TGTGCCATCAGTGAGACCCCAGGGGGCGGAATGAACACTGAAGCTTTCTTT. This gives the protein CAISETPGGGMNTEAFF. V gene TRBV10-3 combines with J gene TRBJ1-1; 8 nucleotides line up with TRBD1. The V gene's germline CDR1 is ENHRY and CDR2 SYGVKD. The CDR3 is made up of 17 amino acids. Trimming removed 2 bases from V and 0 bases from J; junction bases left unmatched: 8.

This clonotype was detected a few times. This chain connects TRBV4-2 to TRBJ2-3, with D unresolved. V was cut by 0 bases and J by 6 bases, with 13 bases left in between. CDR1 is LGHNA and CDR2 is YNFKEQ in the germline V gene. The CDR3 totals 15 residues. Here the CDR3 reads CASSQDKLTRDTQYF. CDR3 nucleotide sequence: TGTGCCAGCAGCCAAGATAAACTAACCCGGGATACGCAGTATTTT.

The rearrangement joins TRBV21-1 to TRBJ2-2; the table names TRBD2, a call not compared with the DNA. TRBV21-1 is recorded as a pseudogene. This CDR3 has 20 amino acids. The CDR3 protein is CASSTTSGERWAVRPGELFF. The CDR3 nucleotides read TGTGCCAGCAGCACAACTAGCGGGGAAAGATGGGCGGTTAGGCCCGGGGAGCTGTTTTTT.

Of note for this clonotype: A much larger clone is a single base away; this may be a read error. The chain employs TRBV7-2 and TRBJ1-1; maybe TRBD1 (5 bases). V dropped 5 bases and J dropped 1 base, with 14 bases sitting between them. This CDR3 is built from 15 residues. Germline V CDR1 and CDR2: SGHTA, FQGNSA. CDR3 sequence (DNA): TGTGCCAGCAGCCTTAACGGGACTGCGAACACTGAAGCTTTCTTT. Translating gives CASSLNGTANTEAFF.

DNA of the CDR3: TGCGCCAGCAGCTTGTTCGGGCAGGGGGACAATGAGCAGTTCTTC. Protein: CASSLFGQGDNEQFF. The V gene is TRBV5-1, the J gene TRBJ2-1; 7 nucleotides align to TRBD1. This CDR3 region has 15 residues. Trimming cost V 1 base and J 5 bases; bases outside gene matches: 6. CDR1 and CDR2 from the germline V gene are SGHRS and YFSETQ.

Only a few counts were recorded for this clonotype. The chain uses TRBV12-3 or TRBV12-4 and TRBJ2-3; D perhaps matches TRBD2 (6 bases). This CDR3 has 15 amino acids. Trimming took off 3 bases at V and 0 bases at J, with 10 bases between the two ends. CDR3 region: CASSFGGVSTDTQYF. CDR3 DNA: TGTGCCAGCAGTTTCGGCGGGGTTAGCACAGATACGCAGTATTTT.

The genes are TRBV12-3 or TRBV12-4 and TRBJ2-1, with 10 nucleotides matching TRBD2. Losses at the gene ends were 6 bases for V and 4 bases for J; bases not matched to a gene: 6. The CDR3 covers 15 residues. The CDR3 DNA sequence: TGTGCCAGCAGACTAACTAGCGGGGAATACAATGAGCAGTTCTTC. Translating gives CASRLTSGEYNEQFF.

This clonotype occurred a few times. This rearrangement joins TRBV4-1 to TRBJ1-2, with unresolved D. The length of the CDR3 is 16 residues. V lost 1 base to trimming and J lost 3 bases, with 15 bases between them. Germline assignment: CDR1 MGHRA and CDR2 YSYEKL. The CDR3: CASSQVLGILDYGYTF. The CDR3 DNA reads TGCGCCAGCAGCCAAGTCCTGGGGATTTTGGACTATGGCTACACCTTC.

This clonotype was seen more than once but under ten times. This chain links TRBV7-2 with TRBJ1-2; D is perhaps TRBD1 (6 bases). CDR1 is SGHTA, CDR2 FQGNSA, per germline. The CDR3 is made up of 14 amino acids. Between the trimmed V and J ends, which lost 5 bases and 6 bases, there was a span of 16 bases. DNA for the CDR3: TGTGCCAGCAGCCAACCCAGGGGAGAACATGGCTACACCTTC. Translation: CASSQPRGEHGYTF.

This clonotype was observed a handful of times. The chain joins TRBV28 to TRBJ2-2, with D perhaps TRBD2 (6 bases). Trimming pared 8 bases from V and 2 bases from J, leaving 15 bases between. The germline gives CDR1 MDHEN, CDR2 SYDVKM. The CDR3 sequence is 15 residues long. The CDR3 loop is CASVRGLGNTGELFF. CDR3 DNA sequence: TGTGCCAGCGTCCGGGGACTGGGAAACACCGGGGAGCTGTTTTTT. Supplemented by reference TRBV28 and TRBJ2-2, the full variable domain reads DVKVTQSSRYLVKRTGEKVFLECVQDMDHENMFWYRQDPGLGLRLIYFSYDVKMKEKGDIPEGYSVSREKKERFSLILESASTNQTSMYLCASVRGLGNTGELFFGEGSRLTVL.

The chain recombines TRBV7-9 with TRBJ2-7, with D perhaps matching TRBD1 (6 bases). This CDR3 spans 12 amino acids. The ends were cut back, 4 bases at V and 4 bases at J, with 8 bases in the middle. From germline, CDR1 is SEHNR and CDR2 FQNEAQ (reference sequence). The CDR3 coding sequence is TGTGCCAGCAGCTGGACAGTGTACGAGCAGTACGTC. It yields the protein CASSWTVYEQYV.

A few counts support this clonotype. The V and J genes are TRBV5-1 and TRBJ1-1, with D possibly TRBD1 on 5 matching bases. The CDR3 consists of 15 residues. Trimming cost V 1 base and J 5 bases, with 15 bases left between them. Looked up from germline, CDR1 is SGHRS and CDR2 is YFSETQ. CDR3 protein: CASSLQGLGVTEAFF. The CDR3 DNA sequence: TGCGCCAGCAGCTTGCAGGGCCTGGGGGTTACTGAAGCTTTCTTT.

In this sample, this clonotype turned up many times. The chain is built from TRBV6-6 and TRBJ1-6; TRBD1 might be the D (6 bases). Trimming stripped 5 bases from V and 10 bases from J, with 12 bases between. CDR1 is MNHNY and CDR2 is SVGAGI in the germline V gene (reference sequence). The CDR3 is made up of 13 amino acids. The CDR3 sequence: CASSTTGISPLHF. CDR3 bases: TGTGCCAGCAGTACGACAGGTATCTCACCCCTCCACTTT.

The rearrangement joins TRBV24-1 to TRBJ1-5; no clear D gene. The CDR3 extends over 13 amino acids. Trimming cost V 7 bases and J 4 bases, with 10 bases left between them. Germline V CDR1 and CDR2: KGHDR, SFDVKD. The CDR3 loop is CATSGSRNQPQHF. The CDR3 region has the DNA TGTGCCACCAGCGGGAGTAGGAATCAGCCCCAGCATTTT.

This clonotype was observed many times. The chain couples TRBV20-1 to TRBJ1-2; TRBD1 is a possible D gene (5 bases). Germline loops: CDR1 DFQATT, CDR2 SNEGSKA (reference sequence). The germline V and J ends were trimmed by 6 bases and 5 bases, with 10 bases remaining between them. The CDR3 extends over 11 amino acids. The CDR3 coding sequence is TGCAGTGCCCCCAGGGCGTATGGCTACACCTTC. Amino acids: CSAPRAYGYTF.

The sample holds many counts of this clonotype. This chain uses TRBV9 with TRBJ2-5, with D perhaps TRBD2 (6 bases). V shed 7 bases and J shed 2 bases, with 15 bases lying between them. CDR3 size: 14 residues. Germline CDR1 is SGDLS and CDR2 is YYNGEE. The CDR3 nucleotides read TGTGCCAGCTCTTTGGCGGGGCGGCAAGAGACCCAGTACTTC. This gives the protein CASSLAGRQETQYF.

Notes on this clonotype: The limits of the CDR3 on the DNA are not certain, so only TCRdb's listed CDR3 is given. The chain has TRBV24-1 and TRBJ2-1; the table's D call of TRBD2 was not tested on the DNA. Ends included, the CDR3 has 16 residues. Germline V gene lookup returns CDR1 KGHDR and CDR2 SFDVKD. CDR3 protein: CATSDFRGGTVHEQFF.

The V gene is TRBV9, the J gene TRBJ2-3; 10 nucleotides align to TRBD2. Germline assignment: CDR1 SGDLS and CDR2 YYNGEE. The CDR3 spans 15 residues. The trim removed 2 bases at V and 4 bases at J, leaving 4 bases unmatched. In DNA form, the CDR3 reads TGTGCCAGCAGCGTTCTCAGCGGGGGGGCAGATACGCAGTATTTT. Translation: CASSVLSGGADTQYF.

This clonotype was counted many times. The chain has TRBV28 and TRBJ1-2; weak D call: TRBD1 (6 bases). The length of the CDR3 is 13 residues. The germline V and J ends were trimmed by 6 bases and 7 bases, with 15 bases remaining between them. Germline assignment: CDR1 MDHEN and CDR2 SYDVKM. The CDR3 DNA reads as TGTGCCAGCAGCTACACTCAGGGGACTGGCTACACCTTC. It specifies CASSYTQGTGYTF.

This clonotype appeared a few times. The CDR3 here is CASSLGTGSYGYTF. For the CDR3, the DNA is TGTGCCAGCAGCTTAGGTACAGGGTCCTATGGCTACACCTTC. The rearrangement links TRBV7-9 to TRBJ1-2, with D possibly being TRBD1 (6 bases). Trimming cost V 1 base and J 4 bases, with 10 bases left between them. CDR1 is SEHNR and CDR2 is FQNEAQ in the germline V gene (reference sequence). CDR3 length: 14 amino acids.

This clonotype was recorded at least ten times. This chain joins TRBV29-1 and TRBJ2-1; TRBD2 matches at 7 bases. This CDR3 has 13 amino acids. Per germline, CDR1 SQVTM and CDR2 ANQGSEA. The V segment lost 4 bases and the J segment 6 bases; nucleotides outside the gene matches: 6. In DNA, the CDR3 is TGCAGCGTTGGTCTAGCGGACTTCAATGAGCAGTTCTTC. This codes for CSVGLADFNEQFF.

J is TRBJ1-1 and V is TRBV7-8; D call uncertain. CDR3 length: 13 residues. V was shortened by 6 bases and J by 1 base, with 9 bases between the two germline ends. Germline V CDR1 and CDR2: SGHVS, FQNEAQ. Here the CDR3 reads CASRFLGNTEAFF. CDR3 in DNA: TGTGCCAGCAGATTTTTGGGGAACACTGAAGCTTTCTTT.

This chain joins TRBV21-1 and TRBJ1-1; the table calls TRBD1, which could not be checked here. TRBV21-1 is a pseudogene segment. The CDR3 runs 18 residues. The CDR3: CASSRVWTGVCIDTEAFF. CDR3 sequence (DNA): TGTGCCAGCAGCAGGGTATGGACAGGGGTTTGTATTGACACTGAAGCTTTCTTT.

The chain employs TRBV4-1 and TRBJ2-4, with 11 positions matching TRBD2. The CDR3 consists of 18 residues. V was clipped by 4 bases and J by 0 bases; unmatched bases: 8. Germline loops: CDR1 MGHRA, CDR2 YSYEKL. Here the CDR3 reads CASSPGLAGGRAKNIQYF. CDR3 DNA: TGCGCCAGCAGCCCCGGCCTAGCGGGGGGCCGAGCCAAAAACATTCAGTACTTC.

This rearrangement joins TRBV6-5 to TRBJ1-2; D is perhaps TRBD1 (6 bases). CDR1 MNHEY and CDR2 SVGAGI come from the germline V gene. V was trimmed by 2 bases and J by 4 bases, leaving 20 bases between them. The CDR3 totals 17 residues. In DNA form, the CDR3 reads TGTGCCAGCAGTTACGGGCAGGGGAGTATTTTAGGCTATGGCTACACCTTC. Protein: CASSYGQGSILGYGYTF.